The 6 T cell receptor beta chains given below trace back to one sample, sequenced in a study of blood T cell repertoires in COVID-19. Clones were read by immunoSEQ multiplex PCR, and TCRdb kept only the in-frame ones, dropping some. The table includes 55,000 to 65,000 clones, 75% to 95% detected once. The sequencing input was peripheral blood. Every receptor here comes from an elderly woman with active COVID-19.

This chain connects TRBV28 to TRBJ2-5; D uncertain. The CDR3 consists of 13 residues. Looked up from germline, CDR1 is MDHEN and CDR2 is SYDVKM. V was cut by 6 bases and J by 3 bases, with 11 bases left in between. DNA of the CDR3: TGTGCCAGCAGCCCTACTCAAAAAGAGACCCAGTACTTC. Translation: CASSPTQKETQYF.

This rearrangement joins TRBV3-1 (or the pseudogene TRBV3-2) to TRBJ2-4; D perhaps matches TRBD2 (6 bases). V gave up 0 bases and J gave up 14 bases, with 14 bases separating them. Germline V gene data show CDR1 as LGHDT and CDR2 as YNNKEL (reference sequence). The CDR3 is 13 amino acids. The CDR3 sequence is CASSQDRGSAKYF. As DNA, the CDR3 is TGTGCCAGCAGCCAAGATCGGGGGTCCGCTAAGTACTTC.

This chain joins TRBV11-3 and TRBJ2-2; 9 bases line up with TRBD2. Germline V gene sequence: CDR1 SGHNT, CDR2 YENEEA. The length of the CDR3 is 17 residues. V dropped 5 bases and J dropped 0; count of bases not matched to a gene: 7. CDR3 protein: CASSRNPSGTNTGELFF. The CDR3 nucleotides read TGTGCCAGCAGCCGCAATCCTAGCGGGACGAACACCGGGGAGCTGTTTTTT.

The genes are TRBV3-1 (or the pseudogene TRBV3-2) and TRBJ2-1; the D gene is possibly TRBD1 (5 bases). Germline CDR1 is LGHDT and CDR2 is YNNKEL (reference sequence). Trimming removed 2 bases from V and 5 bases from J, with 10 bases in between. The CDR3 sequence is 14 residues long. The chain's CDR3 is CASSQLRTNNEQFF. CDR3 sequence (DNA): TGTGCCAGCAGCCAATTAAGGACAAACAATGAGCAGTTCTTC.

There are a few counts of this clone. The V gene is TRBV7-9, the J gene TRBJ2-3, with a tentative D call TRBD2 (5 bases). V was clipped by 1 base and J by 1 base, with 9 bases between them. Looked up from germline, CDR1 is SEHNR and CDR2 is FQNEAQ (reference sequence). This CDR3 is built from 15 residues. The CDR3, as DNA: TGTGCCAGCAGCTTAGGAGTGGGAGGCACAGATACGCAGTATTTT. It yields the protein CASSLGVGGTDTQYF.

The chain carries TRBV4-1 and TRBJ1-6; maybe TRBD1 (6 bases). This CDR3 contains 17 residues. Trimming stripped 5 bases from V and 0 bases from J, with 14 bases between. Germline V CDR1 and CDR2: MGHRA, YSYEKL. In nucleotides, the CDR3 is TGCGCCAGCAGCTCACCGGGGGGCAGCTCCTATAATTCACCCCTCCACTTT. Translation gives CASSSPGGSSYNSPLHF.